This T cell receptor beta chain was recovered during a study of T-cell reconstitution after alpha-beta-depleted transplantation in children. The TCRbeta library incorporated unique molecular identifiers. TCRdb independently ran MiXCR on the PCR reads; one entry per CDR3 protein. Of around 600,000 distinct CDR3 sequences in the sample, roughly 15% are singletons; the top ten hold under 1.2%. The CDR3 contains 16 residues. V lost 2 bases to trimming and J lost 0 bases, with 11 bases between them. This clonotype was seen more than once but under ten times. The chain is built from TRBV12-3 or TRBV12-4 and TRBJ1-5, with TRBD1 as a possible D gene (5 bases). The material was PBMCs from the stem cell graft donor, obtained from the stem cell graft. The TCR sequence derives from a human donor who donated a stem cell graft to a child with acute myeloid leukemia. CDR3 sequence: CASSLQGSYSNQPQHF. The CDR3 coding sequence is TGTGCCAGCAGTTTACAGGGTTCATATAGCAATCAGCCCCAGCATTTT.